This entry lists 9 T cell receptor beta chains sequenced from one sample in a study of PD-1 blockade in mismatch repair-deficient tumors. Sequencing was performed with immunoSEQ multiplex PCR; in TCRdb, only in-frame clones are kept and a portion is missing. The sample consists of roughly 120,000 clones, more than 70% of them appearing once. This sample comprised peripheral blood, obtained approximately 69 weeks after starting pembrolizumab. These TCRs come from an adult with mismatch repair-deficient cancer.

The J gene is TRBJ2-7, the V gene TRBV18; D is possibly TRBD1 or TRBD2 (5 bases each). Trimming removed 3 bases at V and 2 bases at J, with 11 bases between. The CDR3 length is 14 residues. Germline V gene data show CDR1 as KGHSH and CDR2 as LQKENI. The CDR3 protein is CASSPGTYAYEQYF. The CDR3 DNA sequence: TGTGCCAGCTCACCGGGGACGTACGCCTACGAGCAGTACTTC.

The chain joins TRBV30 to TRBJ2-1; no reliable D call. Germline V gives CDR1 GTSNPN, CDR2 SVGIG (reference sequence). The CDR3 has 10 amino acids. V was shortened by 0 bases and J by 10 bases, with 4 bases between the two germline ends. The DNA of the CDR3 is TGTGCCTGGAGTGTTGACGAGCAGTTCTTC. Protein product: CAWSVDEQFF.

A single count supports this clone. J is TRBJ2-3 and V is TRBV6-5; D not resolved. The length of the CDR3 is 13 residues. The germline V gene encodes CDR1 MNHEY and CDR2 SVGAGI. The V end lost 4 bases, the J end lost 6 bases, and 11 bases lay between the germline ends. The CDR3 here is CASSSILIDTQYF. CDR3 DNA: TGTGCCAGCAGTTCCATACTCATCGATACGCAGTATTTT.

J is TRBJ1-1 and V is TRBV6-5; D is undetermined. The CDR3 length is 13 residues. Trimming removed 1 base at V and 5 bases at J, with 8 bases between. Germline V CDR1 and CDR2: MNHEY, SVGAGI. CDR3 bases: TGTGCCAGCAGTTACTTCGTGGGTACTGAAGCTTTCTTT. Protein sequence: CASSYFVGTEAFF.

The J gene is TRBJ1-5, the V gene TRBV7-8, with a weak D call TRBD1 (6 bases). The length of the CDR3 is 18 residues. Looked up from germline, CDR1 is SGHVS and CDR2 is FQNEAQ. V shed 4 bases and J shed 0 bases, with 19 bases lying between them. The CDR3 loop is CASSWGRGGVGSNQPQHF. CDR3 nucleotide sequence: TGTGCCAGCAGCTGGGGCAGGGGAGGAGTAGGTAGCAATCAGCCCCAGCATTTT.

Comments on this clone: Mismatch with germline at one junction end may stem from a read error. CDR3 sequence reads: CAGRGGGAYEQYF. CDR3 nucleotide sequence: TGTGCCGGCAGGGGAGGAGGCGCCTACGAGCAGTACTTC. The rearrangement uses TRBV2 and TRBJ2-7; D assignment may be TRBD1 or TRBD2 (6 bases each). CDR3 length equals 13 residues. Germline CDR1 and CDR2: SNHLY and FYNNEI.

The chain joins TRBV27 to TRBJ2-5, with D possibly TRBD1 on 6 matching bases. The CDR3 spans 12 residues. Looked up from germline, CDR1 is MNHEY and CDR2 is SMNVEV (reference sequence). V was pared by 8 bases and J by 4 bases, with 11 bases between. As DNA, the CDR3 is TGTGCCAGCGGGACAATTACAGAGACCCAGTACTTC. Translation gives CASGTITETQYF.

The chain has TRBV5-1 and TRBJ2-3; TRBD2 matches at 8 bases. Germline V gene data show CDR1 as SGHRS and CDR2 as YFSETQ. The CDR3 is 14 residues long. The V gene end was trimmed by 4 bases and the J gene end by 6 bases; junction bases not matched to a gene: 7. CDR3 coding DNA: TGCGCCAGCAGCGATCGGGAGGGCCTCGATACGCAGTATTTT. It codes for CASSDREGLDTQYF.

The chain carries TRBV20-1 and TRBJ1-1; D unresolved. Germline V gene lookup returns CDR1 DFQATT and CDR2 SNEGSKA (reference sequence). Trimming left V 3 bases short and J 14 bases short, with 13 bases between. CDR3 length: 10 residues. In DNA, the CDR3 is TGCAGTGCTAGTGTTTCCCCTCCATTCTTT. Encoded protein: CSASVSPPFF.